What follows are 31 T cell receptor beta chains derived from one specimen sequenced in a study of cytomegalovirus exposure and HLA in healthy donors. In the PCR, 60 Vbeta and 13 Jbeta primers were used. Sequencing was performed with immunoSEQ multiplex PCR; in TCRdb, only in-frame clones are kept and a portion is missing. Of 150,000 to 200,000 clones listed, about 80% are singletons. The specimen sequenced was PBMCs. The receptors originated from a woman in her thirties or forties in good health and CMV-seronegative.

The CDR3 DNA reads as TGTGCCAGTATTGGACCAGCGGGACCATACGAGCAGTACTTC. Translation gives CASIGPAGPYEQYF. The rearrangement joins TRBV11-2 to TRBJ2-7; 7 nucleotides agree with TRBD2. Germline CDR1 is SGHAT and CDR2 is FQNNGV. With 9 bases clipped from V and 4 bases from J, the junction kept 12 bases outside the gene matches. CDR3 length equals 14 residues. The whole variable domain, remainder taken from reference TRBV11-2 and TRBJ2-7, is EAGVAQSPRYKIIEKRQSVAFWCNPISGHATLYWYQQILGQGPKLLIQFQNNGVVDDSQLPKDRFSAERLKGVDSTLKIQPAKLEDSAVYLCASIGPAGPYEQYFGPGTRLTVT.

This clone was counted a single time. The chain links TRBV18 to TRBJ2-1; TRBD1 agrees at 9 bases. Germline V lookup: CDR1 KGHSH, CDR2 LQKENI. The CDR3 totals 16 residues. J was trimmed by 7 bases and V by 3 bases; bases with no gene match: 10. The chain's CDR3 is CASSPVPGDRENEQFF. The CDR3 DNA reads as TGTGCCAGCTCACCCGTTCCTGGGGACAGGGAAAATGAGCAGTTCTTC.

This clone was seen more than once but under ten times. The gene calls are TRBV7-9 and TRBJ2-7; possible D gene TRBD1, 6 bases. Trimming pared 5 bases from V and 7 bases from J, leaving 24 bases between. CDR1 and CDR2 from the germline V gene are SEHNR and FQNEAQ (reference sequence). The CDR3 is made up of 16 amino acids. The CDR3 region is CASSPQDRTPVGEQYF. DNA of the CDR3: TGTGCCAGCAGCCCTCAAGACAGGACCCCTGTGGGGGAGCAGTACTTC.

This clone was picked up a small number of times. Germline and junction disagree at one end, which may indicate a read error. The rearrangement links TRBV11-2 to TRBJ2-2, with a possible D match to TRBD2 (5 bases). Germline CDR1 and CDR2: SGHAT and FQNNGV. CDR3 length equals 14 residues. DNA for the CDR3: TGTGCCAGCAGCTTTATTCTCCATAGCCGGGGAGCTGTTTTT. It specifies CASSFILHSRGAVF.

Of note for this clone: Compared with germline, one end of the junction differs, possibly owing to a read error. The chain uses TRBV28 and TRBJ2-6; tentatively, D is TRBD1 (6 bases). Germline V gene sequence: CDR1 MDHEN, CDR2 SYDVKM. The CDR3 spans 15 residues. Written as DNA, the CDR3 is TGTGCCAGCAGTTCAGCAGGGGTGGGGGCCAACGGCCTGACTTTC. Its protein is CASSSAGVGANGLTF.

The CDR3 protein is CASSFTPGGGVKGGYTF. The CDR3 DNA follows: TGTGCCAGCAGTTTCACCCCAGGCGGGGGGGTCAAGGGAGGCTACACCTTC. The V gene is TRBV28, the J gene TRBJ1-2; perhaps TRBD1 as D (5 bases). The V end was cut by 3 bases, the J end by 8 bases, with 25 bases between. Germline CDR1 and CDR2: MDHEN and SYDVKM. This CDR3 comprises 17 residues.

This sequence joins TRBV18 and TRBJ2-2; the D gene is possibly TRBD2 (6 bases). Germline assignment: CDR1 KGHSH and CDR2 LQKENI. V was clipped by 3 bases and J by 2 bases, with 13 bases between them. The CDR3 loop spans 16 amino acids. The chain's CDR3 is CASSPPRRENTGELFF. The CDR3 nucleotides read TGTGCCAGCTCACCCCCCAGGCGGGAAAACACCGGGGAGCTGTTTTTT.

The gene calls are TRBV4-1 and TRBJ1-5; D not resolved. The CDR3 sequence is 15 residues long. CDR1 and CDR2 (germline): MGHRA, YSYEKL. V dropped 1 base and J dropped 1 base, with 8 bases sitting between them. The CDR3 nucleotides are TGCGCCAGCAGCCAAGCCCTCTTAAGCAATCAGCCCCAGCATTTT. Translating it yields CASSQALLSNQPQHF.

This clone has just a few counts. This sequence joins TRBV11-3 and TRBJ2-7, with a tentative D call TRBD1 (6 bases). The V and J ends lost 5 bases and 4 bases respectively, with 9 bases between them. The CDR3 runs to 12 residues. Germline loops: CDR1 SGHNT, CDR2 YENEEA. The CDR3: CASSATGYEQYF. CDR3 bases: TGTGCCAGCAGCGCCACAGGGTACGAGCAGTACTTC.

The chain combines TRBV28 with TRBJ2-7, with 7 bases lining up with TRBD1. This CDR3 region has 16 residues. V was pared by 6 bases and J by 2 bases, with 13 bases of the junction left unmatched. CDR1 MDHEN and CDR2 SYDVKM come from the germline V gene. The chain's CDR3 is CASSLEQGLSPYEQYF. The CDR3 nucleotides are TGTGCCAGCAGCTTAGAACAGGGGTTGAGCCCCTACGAGCAGTACTTC.

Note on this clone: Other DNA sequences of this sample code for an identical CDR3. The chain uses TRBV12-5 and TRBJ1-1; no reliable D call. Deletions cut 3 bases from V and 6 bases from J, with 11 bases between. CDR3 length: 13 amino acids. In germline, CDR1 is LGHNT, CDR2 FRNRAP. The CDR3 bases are TGTGCTAGTGGTTTTCGAGGAGGCTCTGAAGCTTTCTTT. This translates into CASGFRGGSEAFF.

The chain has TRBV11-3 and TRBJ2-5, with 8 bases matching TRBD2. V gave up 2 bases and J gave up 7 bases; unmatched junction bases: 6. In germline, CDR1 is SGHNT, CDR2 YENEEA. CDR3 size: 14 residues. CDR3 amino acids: CASSLSRGGTTQYF. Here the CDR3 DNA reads TGTGCCAGCAGCTTATCTCGCGGGGGGACGACCCAGTACTTC.

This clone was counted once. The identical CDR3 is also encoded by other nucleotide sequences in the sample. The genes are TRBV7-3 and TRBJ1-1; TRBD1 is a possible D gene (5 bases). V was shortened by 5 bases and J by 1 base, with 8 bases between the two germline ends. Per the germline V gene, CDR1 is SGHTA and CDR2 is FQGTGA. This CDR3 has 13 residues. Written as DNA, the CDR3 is TGTGCCAGCAGCCTACAGGAGAACACTGAAGCTTTCTTT. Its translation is CASSLQENTEAFF. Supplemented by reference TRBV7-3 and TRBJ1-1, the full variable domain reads GAGVSQTPSNKVTEKGKYVELRCDPISGHTALYWYRQSLGQGPEFLIYFQGTGAADDSGLPNDRFFAVRPEGSVSTLKIQRTERGDSAVYLCASSLQENTEAFFGQGTRLTVV.

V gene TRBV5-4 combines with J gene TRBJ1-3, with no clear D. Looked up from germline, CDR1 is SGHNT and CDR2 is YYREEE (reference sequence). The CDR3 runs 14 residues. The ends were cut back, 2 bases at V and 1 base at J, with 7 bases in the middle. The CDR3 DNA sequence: TGTGCCAGCAGCTTCGGAGGATCTGGAAACACCATATATTTT. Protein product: CASSFGGSGNTIYF.

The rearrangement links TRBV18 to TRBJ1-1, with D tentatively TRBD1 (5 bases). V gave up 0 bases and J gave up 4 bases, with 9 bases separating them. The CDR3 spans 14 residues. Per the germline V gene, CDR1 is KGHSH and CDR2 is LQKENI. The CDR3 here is CASSPPRGSTEAFF. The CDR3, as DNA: TGTGCCAGCTCACCACCTCGGGGGAGCACTGAAGCTTTCTTT.

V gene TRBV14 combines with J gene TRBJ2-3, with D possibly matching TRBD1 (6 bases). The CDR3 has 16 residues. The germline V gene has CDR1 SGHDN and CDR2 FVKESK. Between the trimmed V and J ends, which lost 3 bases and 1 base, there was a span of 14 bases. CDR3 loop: CASSHLTGFGTDTQYF. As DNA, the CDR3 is TGTGCCAGCAGCCACCTCACAGGGTTCGGCACAGATACGCAGTATTTT.

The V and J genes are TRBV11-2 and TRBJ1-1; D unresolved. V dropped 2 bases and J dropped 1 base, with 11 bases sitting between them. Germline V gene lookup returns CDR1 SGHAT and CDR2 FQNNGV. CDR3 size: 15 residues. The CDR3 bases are TGTGCCAGCAGCTTATTCCCGAGACAGAACACTGAAGCTTTCTTT. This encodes CASSLFPRQNTEAFF.

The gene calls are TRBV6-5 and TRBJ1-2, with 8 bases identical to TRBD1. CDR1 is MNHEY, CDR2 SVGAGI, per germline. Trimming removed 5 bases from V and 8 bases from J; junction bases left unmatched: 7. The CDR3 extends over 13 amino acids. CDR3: CASSTGQGWGYTF. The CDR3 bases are TGTGCCAGCAGTACTGGACAGGGATGGGGCTACACCTTC.

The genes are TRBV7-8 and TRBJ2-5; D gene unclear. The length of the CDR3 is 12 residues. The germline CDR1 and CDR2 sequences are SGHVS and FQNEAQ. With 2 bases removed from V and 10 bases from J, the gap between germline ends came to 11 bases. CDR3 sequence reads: CASSLQAKLQYF. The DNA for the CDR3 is TGTGCCAGCAGCTTACAGGCTAAACTCCAGTACTTC.

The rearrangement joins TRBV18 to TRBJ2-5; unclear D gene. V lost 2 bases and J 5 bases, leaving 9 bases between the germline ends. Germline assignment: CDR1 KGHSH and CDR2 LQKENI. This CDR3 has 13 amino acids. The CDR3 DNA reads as TGTGCCAGCTCACCAGGTTCCGCGGAGACCCAGTACTTC. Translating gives CASSPGSAETQYF.

For the CDR3, the DNA is TGTGCCAGCAGTACCCCAATGCAGGCAACTAATGAAAAACTGTTTTTT. Translated, it gives CASSTPMQATNEKLFF. The chain employs TRBV28 and TRBJ1-4; D remains unclear. V shed 5 bases and J shed 0 bases, with 13 bases lying between them. The CDR3 is 16 amino acids. In germline, CDR1 is MDHEN, CDR2 SYDVKM.

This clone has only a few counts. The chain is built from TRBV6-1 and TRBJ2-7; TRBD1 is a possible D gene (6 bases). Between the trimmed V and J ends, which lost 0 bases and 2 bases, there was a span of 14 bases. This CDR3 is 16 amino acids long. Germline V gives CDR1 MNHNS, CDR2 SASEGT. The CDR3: CASSEADRGFPYEQYF. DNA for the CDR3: TGTGCCAGCAGTGAAGCCGATAGGGGGTTCCCCTACGAGCAGTACTTC.

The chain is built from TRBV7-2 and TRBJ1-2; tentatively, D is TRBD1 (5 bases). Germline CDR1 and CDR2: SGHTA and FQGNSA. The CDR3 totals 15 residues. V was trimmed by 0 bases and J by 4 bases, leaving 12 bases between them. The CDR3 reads CASSLALTEIYGYTF. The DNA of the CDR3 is TGTGCCAGCAGCTTAGCTTTGACAGAAATCTATGGCTACACCTTC.

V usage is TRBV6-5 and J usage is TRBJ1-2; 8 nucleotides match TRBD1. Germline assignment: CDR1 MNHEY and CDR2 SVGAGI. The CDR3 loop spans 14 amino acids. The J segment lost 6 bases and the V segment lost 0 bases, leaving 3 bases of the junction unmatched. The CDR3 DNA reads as TGTGCCAGCAGTTACTCTGCAGGGGGCGATGGCTACACCTTC. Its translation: CASSYSAGGDGYTF.

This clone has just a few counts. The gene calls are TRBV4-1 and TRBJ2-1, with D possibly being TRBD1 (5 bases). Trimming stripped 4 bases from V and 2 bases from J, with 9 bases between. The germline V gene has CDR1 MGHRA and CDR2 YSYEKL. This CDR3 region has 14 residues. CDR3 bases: TGCGCCAGCAGCCTATCAGGGACCTACAATGAGCAGTTCTTC. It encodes CASSLSGTYNEQFF.

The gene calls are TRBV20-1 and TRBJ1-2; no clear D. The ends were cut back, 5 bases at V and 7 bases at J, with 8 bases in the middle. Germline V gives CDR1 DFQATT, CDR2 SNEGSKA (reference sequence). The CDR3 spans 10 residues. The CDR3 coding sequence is TGCAGTGCTTATTTGCGTGGCTACACCTTC. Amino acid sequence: CSAYLRGYTF.

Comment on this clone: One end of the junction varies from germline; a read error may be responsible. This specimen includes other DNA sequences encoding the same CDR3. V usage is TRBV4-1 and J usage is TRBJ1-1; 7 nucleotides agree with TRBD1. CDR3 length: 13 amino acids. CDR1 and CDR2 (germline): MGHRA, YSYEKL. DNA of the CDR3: TGCGCTAGCAGCCAAGAGGGCAGGGGGGAAGCTTTCTTT. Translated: CASSQEGRGEAFF.

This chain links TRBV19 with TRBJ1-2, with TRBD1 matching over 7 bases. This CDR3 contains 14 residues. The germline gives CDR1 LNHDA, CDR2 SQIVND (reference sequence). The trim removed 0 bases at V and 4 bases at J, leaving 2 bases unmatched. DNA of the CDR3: TGTGCCAGTAGTATAGACCGGGACAGCTATGGCTACACCTTC. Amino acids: CASSIDRDSYGYTF.

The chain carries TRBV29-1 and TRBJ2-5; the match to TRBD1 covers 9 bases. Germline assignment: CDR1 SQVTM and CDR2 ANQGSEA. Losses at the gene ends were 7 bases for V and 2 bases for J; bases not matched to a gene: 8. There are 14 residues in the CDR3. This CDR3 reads CSANRDRVQETQYF. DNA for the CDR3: TGCAGCGCAAACCGGGACAGGGTTCAAGAGACCCAGTACTTC.

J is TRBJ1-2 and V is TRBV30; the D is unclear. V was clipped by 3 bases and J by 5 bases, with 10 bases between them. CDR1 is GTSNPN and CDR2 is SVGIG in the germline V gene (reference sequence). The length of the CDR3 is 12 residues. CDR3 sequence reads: CAWSSGEYGYTF. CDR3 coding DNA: TGTGCCTGGAGCAGTGGAGAGTATGGCTACACCTTC.

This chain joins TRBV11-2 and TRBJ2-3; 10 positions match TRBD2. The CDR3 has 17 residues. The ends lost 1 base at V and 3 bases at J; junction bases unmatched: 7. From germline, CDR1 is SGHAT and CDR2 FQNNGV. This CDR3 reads CASSLGVPTSGTDTQYF. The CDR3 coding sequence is TGTGCCAGCAGCTTAGGTGTTCCGACTAGCGGGACAGATACGCAGTATTTT.